The present T cell receptor (beta chain) was sequenced within a study of identical twins. Study-wide results and limits: The authors drew conclusions from cross-sectional statistical analysis rather than following the same donors. In zero-insertion analyses, partial confounding could arise from invariant MAIT and iNKT cells.

The CDR3 is made up of 16 amino acids. The V end was cut by 5 bases, the J end by 5 bases, with 20 bases between. Unique molecular identifiers were present on cDNA, and template switching added a universal primer site. TCRdb reanalysed the 5' RACE reads using MiXCR and keeps one entry per CDR3 protein. The top ten clones hold 8% to 9.5% of a sample with more than 350,000 distinct CDR3 sequences, approximately 8.7% of them seen once. The sample holds a few counts of this clonotype. As yet, its antigen is unknown. Donors uniformly comprised healthy Caucasians. The chain recombines TRBV12-3 or TRBV12-4 with TRBJ2-3; D not resolved. This receptor was obtained from a woman in her forties or fifties in good health. Sequenced: naive T cells sorted from blood. The CDR3 sequence is CASSSSLIVVQDTQYF. In DNA, the CDR3 is TGTGCCAGCAGTAGCTCTCTGATAGTGGTACAAGATACGCAGTATTTT.